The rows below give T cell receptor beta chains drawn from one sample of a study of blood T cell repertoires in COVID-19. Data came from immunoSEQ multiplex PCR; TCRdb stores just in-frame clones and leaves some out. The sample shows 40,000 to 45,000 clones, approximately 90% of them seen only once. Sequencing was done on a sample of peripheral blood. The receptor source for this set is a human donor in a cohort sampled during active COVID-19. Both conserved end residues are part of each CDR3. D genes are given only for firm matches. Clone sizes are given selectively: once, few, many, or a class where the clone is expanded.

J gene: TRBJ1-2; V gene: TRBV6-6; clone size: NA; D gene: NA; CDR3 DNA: TGTGCCAGCAGTTACTCGGAGGGGGGGCACGGCTATGGCTACACCTTC; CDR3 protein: CASSYSEGGHGYGYTF
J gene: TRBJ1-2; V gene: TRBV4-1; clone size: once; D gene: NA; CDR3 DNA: TGCGCCAGCAGCCAAGATTTAGGGAGGCCCGTGAGATCTAACTATGGCTACACCTTC; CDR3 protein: CASSQDLGRPVRSNYGYTF
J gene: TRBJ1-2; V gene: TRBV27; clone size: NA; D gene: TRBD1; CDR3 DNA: TGTGCCAGCAGTTTATCTGGGGGACAGGGAGCCTATGGCTACACCTTC; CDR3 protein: CASSLSGGQGAYGYTF
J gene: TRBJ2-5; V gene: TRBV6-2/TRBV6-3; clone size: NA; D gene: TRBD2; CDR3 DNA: TGTGCCAGCAGTTACTCCGTCCCTCCTAGCGGGGGGGCCAAAGAGACCCAGTACTTC; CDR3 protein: CASSYSVPPSGGAKETQYF
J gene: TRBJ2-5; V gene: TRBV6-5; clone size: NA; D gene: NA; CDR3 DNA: TGTGCCAGCACGTGGCGGGGAGAGACCCAGTACTTC; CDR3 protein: CASTWRGETQYF
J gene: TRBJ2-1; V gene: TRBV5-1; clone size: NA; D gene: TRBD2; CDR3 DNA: TGCGCCAGCAGCTTAGGGGTAGGGAGGGAAACATCCTACAATGAGCAGTTCTTC; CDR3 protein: CASSLGVGRETSYNEQFF
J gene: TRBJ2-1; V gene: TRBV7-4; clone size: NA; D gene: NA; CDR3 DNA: TGTGCCAGCAGCTTAATGGCGGGGGCGACGTTATACAAAGCCTACAATGAGCAGTTCTTC; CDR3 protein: CASSLMAGATLYKAYNEQFF
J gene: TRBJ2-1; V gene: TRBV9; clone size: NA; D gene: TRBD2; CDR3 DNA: TGTGCCAGCAGCGCCGGACTAGCGGGGGAGTACAATGAGCAGTTCTTC; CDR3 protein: CASSAGLAGEYNEQFF
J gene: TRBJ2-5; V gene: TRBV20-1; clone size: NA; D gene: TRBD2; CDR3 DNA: TGCAGTGCTAGTCGGCCAGGACTAGCGGGGTTTAGGGAGACCCAGTACTTC; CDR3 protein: CSASRPGLAGFRETQYF
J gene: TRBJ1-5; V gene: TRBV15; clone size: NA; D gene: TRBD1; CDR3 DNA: TGTGCCACCAGCAGAGGGACAGGGTCGAGCAATCAGCCCCAGCATTTT; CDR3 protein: CATSRGTGSSNQPQHF
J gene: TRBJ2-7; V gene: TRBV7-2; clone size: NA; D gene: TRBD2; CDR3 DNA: TGTGCCAGCAGCTCGCGAAGCGGGGGCAAACTCTACGAGCAGTACTTC; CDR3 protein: CASSSRSGGKLYEQYF
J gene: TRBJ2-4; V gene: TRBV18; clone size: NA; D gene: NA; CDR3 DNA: TGTGCCAGCTCACCCACAGGGTTGGACATTCAGTACTTC; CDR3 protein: CASSPTGLDIQYF
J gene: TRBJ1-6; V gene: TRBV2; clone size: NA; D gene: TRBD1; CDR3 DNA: TGTGCCAGCAGTGAAGGGGACAGGGCTACCTCACCCCTCCACTTT; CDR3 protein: CASSEGDRATSPLHF
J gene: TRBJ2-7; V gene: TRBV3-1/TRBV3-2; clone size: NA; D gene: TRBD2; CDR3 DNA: TGTGCCAGCAGCCCGATGGGGGGGTCAGTCGAGCAGTACTTC; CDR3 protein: CASSPMGGSVEQYF
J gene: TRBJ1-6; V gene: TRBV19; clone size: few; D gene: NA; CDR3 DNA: TGTGCCAGTAGTATAGGAGGATCACCCCTCCACTTT; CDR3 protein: CASSIGGSPLHF
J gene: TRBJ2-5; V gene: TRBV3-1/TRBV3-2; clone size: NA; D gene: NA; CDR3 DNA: TGTGCCAGCAGCCCCAGGGAAATCCGGGAGACCCAGTACTTC; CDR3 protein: CASSPREIRETQYF
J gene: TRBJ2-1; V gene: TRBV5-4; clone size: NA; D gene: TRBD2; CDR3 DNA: TGTGCCAGCAGCTCTAAGGGACTAGCTTCCTACAATGAGCAGTTCTTC; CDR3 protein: CASSSKGLASYNEQFF
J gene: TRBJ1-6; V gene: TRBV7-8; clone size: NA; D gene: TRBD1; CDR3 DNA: TGTGCCAGCAGCTTTGGACAGGATAATTCACCCCTCCACTTT; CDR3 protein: CASSFGQDNSPLHF
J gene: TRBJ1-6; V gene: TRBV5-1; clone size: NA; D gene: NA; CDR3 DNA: TGCGCCAGCAGCTTAGGTGCCCAGGGAAGTAATTCACCCCTCCACTTT; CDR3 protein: CASSLGAQGSNSPLHF
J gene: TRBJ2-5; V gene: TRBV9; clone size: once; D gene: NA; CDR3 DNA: TGTGCCAGCAGCGTAGCGGTTGTTGCTACCCAGTACTTC; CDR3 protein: CASSVAVVATQYF
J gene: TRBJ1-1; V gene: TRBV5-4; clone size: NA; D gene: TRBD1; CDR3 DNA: TGTGCCAGCAGCCTGCTGACAGGGGGCAACACTGAAGCTTTCTTT; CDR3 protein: CASSLLTGGNTEAFF
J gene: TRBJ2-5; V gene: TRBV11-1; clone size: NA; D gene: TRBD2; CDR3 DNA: TGTGCCAGCAGCTTTTCCGGGGGGGAGACCCAGTACTTC; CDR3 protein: CASSFSGGETQYF
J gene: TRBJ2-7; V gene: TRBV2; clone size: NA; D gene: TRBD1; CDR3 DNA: TGTGCCAGCAGCCCGGGACAGGTAACCTACGAGCAGTACTTC; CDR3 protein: CASSPGQVTYEQYF
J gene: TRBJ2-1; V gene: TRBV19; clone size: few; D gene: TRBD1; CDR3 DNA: TGTGCCAGTAGTAGGGACAGGGTCTATGAGCAGTTCTTC; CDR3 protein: CASSRDRVYEQFF
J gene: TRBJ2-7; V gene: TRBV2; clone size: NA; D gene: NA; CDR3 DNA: TGTGCCAGCAGGAGCCAAACAGGAAGCGCCTACGAGCAGTACTTC; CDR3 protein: CASRSQTGSAYEQYF
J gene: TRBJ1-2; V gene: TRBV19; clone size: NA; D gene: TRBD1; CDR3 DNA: TGTGCCAGTAGTATTGGCCCCGAGGGGGCAGGGGATCACTATGGCTACACCTTC; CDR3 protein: CASSIGPEGAGDHYGYTF
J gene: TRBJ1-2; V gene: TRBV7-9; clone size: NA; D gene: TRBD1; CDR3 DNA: TGTGCCAGCAGCTTAGGGATGACAGGGGAGTATGGCTACACCTTC; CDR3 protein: CASSLGMTGEYGYTF
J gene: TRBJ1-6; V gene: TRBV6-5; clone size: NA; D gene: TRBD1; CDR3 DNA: TGTGCCAGCAGCACAGGGGGAGGTAATTCACCCCTCCACTTT; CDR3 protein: CASSTGGGNSPLHF
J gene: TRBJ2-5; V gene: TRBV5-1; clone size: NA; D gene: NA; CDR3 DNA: TGCGCCAGCAGCTTAACTCAAGAGACCCAGTACTTC; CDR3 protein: CASSLTQETQYF
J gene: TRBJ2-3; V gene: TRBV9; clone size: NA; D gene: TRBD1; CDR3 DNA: TGTGCCAGCAGCGAACAGGGGGGCACAGATACGCAGTATTTT; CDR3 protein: CASSEQGGTDTQYF
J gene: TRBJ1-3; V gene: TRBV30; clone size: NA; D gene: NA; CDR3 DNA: TGTGCCTGGAGTGTACAGGGCGGTCCTGGAAACACCATATATTTT; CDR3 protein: CAWSVQGGPGNTIYF
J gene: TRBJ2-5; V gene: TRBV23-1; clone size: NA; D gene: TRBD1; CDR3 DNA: TGCGCCGCCCTTAGGACAGGGGCTAGATCTGGTGAAGAGACCCAGTACTTC; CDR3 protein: CAALRTGARSGEETQYF
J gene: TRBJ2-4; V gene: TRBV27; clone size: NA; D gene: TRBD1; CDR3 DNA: TGTGCCAGCAGCTCCGACAGGGTAGGCAAAAACATTCAGTACTTC; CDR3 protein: CASSSDRVGKNIQYF
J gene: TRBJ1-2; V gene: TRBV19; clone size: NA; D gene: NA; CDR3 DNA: TGTGCCAGTGCCTCTTGGGGAGAGGATGGCTACACCTTC; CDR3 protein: CASASWGEDGYTF
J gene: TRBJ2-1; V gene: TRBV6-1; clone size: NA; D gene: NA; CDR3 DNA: TGTGCCAGCAGTGAAGGGCTCAGCTCCTACAATGAGCAGTTCTTC; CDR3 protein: CASSEGLSSYNEQFF
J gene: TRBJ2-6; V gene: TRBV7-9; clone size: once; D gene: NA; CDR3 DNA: TGTGCCAGCAGCCCGGGACAACGATCTGGGGCCAACGTCCTGACTTTC; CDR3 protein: CASSPGQRSGANVLTF
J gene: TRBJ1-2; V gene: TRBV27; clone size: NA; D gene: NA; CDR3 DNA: TGTGCCAGCAGATCGATACAACCCTATGGCTACACCTTC; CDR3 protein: CASRSIQPYGYTF
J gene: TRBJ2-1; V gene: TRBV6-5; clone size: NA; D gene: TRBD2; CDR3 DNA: TGTGCCAGCAGCACTAGCGGGGGCAATGAGCAGTTCTTC; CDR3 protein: CASSTSGGNEQFF
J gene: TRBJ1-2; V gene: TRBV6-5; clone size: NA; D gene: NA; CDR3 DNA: TGTGCCAGCAGTCCCGGGGGGAGAGGTGGCTACACCTTC; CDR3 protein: CASSPGGRGGYTF
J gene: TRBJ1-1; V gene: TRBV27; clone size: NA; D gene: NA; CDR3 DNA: TGTGCCAGCAGTTCCCGGCGACATCTCATGAACACTGAAGCTTTCTTT; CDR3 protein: CASSSRRHLMNTEAFF